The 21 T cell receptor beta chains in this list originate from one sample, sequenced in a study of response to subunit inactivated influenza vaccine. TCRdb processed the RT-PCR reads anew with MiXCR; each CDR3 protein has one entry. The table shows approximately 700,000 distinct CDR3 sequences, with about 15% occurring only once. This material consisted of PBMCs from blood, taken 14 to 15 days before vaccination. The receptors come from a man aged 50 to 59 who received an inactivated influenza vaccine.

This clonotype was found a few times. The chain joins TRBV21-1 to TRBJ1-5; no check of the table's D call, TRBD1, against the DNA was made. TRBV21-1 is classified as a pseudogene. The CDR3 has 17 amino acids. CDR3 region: CASSKGAGGNSNQPQHF. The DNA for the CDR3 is TGTGCCAGCAGCAAAGGCGCAGGGGGCAATAGCAATCAGCCCCAGCATTTT.

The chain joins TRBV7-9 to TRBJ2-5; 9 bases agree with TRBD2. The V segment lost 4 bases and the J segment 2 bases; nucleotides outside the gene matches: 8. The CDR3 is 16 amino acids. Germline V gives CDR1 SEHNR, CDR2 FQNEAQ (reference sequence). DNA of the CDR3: TGTGCCAGCAGCTCCAATGGAGCGGGGGGTCAAGAGACCCAGTACTTC. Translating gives CASSSNGAGGQETQYF.

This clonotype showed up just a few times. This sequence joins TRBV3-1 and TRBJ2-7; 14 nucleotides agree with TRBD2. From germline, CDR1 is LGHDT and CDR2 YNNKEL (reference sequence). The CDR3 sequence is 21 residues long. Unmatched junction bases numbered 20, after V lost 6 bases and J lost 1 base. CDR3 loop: CASSPFAVRLAGGVSSYEQYF. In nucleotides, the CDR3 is TGTGCCAGCAGTCCCTTTGCGGTAAGACTAGCGGGAGGGGTAAGTTCCTACGAGCAGTACTTC.

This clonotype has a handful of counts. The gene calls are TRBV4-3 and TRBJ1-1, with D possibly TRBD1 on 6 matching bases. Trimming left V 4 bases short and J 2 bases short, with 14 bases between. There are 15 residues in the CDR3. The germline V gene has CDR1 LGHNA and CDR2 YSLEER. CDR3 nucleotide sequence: TGCGCCAGCAGCCCCTCTTATGGGGGCAACACTGAAGCTTTCTTT. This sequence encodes CASSPSYGGNTEAFF.

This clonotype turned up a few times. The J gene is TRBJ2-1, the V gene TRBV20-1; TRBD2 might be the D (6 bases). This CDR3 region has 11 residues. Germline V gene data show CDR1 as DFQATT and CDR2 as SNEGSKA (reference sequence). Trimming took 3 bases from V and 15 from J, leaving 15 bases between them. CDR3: CSASDGSGGFF. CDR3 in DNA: TGCAGTGCTAGTGACGGGAGCGGAGGGTTCTTC.

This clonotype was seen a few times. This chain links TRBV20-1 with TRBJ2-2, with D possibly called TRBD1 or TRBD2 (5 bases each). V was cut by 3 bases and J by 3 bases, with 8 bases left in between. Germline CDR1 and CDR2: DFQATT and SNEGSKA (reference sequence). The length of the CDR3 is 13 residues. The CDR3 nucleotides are TGCAGTGCTAGGACAGCGGACACCGGGGAGCTGTTTTTT. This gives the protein CSARTADTGELFF.

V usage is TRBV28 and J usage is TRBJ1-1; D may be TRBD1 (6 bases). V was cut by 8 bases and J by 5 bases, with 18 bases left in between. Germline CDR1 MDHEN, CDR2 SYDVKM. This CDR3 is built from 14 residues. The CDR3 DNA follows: TGTGCCAGCTGGCCCGGGGGGGCGTGGACTGAAGCTTTCTTT. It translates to CASWPGGAWTEAFF.

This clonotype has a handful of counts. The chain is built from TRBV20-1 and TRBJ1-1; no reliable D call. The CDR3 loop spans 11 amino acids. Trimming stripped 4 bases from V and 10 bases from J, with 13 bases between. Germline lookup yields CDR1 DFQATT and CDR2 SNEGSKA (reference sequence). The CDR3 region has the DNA TGCAGTGCTACGCAGCCGAATACAGCTTTCTTT. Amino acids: CSATQPNTAFF.

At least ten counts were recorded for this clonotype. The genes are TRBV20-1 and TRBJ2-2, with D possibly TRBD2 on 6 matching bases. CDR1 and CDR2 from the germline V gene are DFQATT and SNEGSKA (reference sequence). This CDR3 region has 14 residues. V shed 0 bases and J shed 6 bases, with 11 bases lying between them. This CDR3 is CSARDLREAGELFF. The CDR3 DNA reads TGCAGTGCTAGAGATCTGCGGGAAGCCGGGGAGCTGTTTTTT.

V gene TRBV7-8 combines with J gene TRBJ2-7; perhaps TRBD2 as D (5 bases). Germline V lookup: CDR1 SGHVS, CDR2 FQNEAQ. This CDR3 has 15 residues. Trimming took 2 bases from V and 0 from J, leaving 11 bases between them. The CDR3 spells CASSLSKAASYEQYF. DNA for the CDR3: TGTGCCAGCAGCTTAAGCAAAGCGGCCTCCTACGAGCAGTACTTC.

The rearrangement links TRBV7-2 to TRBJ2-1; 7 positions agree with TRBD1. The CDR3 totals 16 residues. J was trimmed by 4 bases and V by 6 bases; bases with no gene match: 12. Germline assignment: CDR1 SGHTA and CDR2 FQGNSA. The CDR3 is CASRPDRDSSYNEQFF. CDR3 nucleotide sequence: TGTGCCAGCAGGCCAGACCGGGACAGTAGTTACAATGAGCAGTTCTTC.

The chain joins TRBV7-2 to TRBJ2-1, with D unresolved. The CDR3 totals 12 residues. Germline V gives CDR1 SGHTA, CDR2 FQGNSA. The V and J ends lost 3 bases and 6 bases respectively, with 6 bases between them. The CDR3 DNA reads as TGTGCCAGCAGCTTTCCCCCCAATGAGCAGTTCTTC. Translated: CASSFPPNEQFF.

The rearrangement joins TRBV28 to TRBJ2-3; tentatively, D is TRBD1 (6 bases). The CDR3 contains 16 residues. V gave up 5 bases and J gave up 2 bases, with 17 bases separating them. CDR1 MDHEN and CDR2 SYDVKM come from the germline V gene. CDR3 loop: CASSVTVWGHTDTQYF. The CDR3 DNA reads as TGTGCCAGCAGTGTAACCGTCTGGGGGCACACAGATACGCAGTATTTT.

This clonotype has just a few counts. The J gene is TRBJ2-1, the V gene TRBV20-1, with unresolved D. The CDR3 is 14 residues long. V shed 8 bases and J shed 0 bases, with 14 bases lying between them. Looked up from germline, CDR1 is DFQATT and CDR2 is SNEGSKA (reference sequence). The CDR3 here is CSTHPSSSYNEQFF. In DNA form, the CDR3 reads TGCAGTACGCACCCCTCGAGCTCCTACAATGAGCAGTTCTTC.

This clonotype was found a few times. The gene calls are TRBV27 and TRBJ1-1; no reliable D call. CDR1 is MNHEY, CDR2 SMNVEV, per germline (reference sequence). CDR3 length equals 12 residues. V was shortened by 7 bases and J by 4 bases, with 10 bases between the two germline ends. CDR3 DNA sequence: TGTGCCAGCAAGCGTTTGGGCACTGAAGCTTTCTTT. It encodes CASKRLGTEAFF.

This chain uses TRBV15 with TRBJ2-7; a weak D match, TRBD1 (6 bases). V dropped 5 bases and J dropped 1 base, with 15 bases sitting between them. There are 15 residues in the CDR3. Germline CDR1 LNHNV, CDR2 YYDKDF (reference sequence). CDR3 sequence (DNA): TGTGCCACCAGCCCTCAGCGGACAGTTTCCTACGAGCAGTACTTC. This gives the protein CATSPQRTVSYEQYF. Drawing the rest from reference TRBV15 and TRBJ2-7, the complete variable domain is DAMVIQNPRYQVTQFGKPVTLSCSQTLNHNVMYWYQQKSSQAPKLLFHYYDKDFNNEADTPDNFQSRRPNTSFCFLDIRSPGLGDTAMYLCATSPQRTVSYEQYFGPGTRLTVT.

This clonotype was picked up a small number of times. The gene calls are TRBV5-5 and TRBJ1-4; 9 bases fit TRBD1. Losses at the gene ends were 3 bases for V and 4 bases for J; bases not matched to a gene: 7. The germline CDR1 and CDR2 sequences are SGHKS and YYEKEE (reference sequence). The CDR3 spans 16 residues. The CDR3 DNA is TGTGCCAGCAGCTGGGGACAGGGCCTCGATAATGAAAAACTGTTTTTT. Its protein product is CASSWGQGLDNEKLFF.

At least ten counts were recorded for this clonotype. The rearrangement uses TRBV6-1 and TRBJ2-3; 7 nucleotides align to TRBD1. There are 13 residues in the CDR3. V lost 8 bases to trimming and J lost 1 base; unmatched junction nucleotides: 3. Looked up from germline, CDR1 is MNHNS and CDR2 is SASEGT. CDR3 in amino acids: CASDRDGTDTQYF. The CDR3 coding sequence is TGTGCCAGCGACAGGGACGGCACAGATACGCAGTATTTT.

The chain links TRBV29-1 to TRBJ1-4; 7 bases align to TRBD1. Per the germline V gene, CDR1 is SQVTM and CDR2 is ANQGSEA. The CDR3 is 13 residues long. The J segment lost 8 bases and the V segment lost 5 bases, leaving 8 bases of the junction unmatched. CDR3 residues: CSVYEGGREKLFF. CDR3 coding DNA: TGCAGCGTTTACGAAGGGGGCCGGGAAAAACTGTTTTTT.

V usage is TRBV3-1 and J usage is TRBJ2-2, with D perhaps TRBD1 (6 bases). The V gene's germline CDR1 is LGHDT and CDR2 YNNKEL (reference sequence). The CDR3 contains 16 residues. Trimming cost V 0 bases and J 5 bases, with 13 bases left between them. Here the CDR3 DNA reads TGTGCCAGCAGCCAAGATAGGGGGAGTTGGACCGGGGAGCTGTTTTTT. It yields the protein CASSQDRGSWTGELFF.

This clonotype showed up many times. DNA of the CDR3: TGTGCCAGCAGCGGTTGGACTAGCGGCCTGTCGGGTCAAGAGACCCAGTACTTC. Translated: CASSGWTSGLSGQETQYF. The rearrangement uses TRBV11-1 and TRBJ2-5; TRBD2 matches 10 bases. J was trimmed by 2 bases and V by 5 bases; bases with no gene match: 14. Germline CDR1 reads SGHAT; CDR2 reads FQDESV (reference sequence). The CDR3 spans 18 residues. The entire variable domain, with the rest obtained from reference TRBV11-1 and TRBJ2-5, is as follows: EAEVAQSPRYKITEKSQAVAFWCDPISGHATLYWYRQILGQGPELLVQFQDESVVDDSQLPKDRFSAERLKGVDSTLKIQPAELGDSAMYLCASSGWTSGLSGQETQYFGPGTRLLVL.